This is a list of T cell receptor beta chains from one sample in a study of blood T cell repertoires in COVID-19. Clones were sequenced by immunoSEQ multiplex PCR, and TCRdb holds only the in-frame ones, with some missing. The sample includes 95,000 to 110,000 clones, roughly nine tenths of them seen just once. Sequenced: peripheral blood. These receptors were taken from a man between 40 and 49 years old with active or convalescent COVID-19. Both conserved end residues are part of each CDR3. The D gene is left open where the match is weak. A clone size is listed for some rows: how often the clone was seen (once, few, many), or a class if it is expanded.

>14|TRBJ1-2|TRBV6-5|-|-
TGTGCCAGCTTACCACGGGGGGTTCAGCGAGGCTACACCTTC
CASLPRGVQRGYTF
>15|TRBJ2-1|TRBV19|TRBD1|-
TGTGCCAGTAGTCCCCTGGGACAGGGAACCGATGAGCAGTTCTTC
CASSPLGQGTDEQFF
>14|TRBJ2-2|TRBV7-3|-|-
TGTGCCAGCAGCTCCGACAGTAACACCGGGGAGCTGTTTTTT
CASSSDSNTGELFF
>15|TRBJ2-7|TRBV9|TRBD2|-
TGTGCCAGCAGCGTAGGGGTTAGCGGGAGCTACGAGCAGTACTTC
CASSVGVSGSYEQYF
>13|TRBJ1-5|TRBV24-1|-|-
TGTGCCACCACGACAGGTAATAATCAGCCCCAGCATTTT
CATTTGNNQPQHF
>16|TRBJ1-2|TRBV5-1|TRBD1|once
TGCGCCAGCAGCTTGTTCTCTGCGGGACAGGGAGAAGGCTACACCTTC
CASSLFSAGQGEGYTF
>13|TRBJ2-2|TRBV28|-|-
TGTGCCAGCAGTTTACCGGGGACCGGGGAGCTGTTTTTT
CASSLPGTGELFF
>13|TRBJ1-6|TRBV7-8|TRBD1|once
TGTGCCAGCAGCCCCATGAGACAGGGTCCCCTCCACTTT
CASSPMRQGPLHF
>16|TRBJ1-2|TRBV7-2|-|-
TGTGCCAGCAGCTTAGACTCGTGGTACAGGGACTATGGCTACACCTTC
CASSLDSWYRDYGYTF
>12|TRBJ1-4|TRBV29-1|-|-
TGCAGCGTTGAACCCAGGGATGAAAAACTGTTTTTT
CSVEPRDEKLFF
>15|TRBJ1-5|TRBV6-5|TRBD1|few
TGTGCCAGCAGTCCGATGGGGACAGGGAGCCAGCCCCAGCATTTT
CASSPMGTGSQPQHF
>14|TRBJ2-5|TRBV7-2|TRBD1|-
TGTGCCAGCAGCCTGACAGGGGTGAGGGAGACCCAGTACTTC
CASSLTGVRETQYF
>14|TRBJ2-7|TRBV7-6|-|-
TGTGCCAGCAGCGAAAGGAGTCCCGTCTACGAGCAGTACTTC
CASSERSPVYEQYF
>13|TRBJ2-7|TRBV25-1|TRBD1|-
TGTGCCAGCAGCCAGGGGGTGGGCTACGAGCAGTACTTC
CASSQGVGYEQYF
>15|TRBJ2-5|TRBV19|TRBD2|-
TGTGCCAGCCGTTCAGGGGCTAGCGGGCAAGAGACCCAGTACTTC
CASRSGASGQETQYF
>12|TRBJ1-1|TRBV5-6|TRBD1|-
TGTGCCAGCAGCTTGGGGACAGGGGATGCTTTCTTT
CASSLGTGDAFF
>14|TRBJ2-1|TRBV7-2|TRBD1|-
TGTGCCGGCGCCGACAGGGGTAATTACAATGAGCAGTTCTTC
CAGADRGNYNEQFF
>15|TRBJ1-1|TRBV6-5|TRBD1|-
TGTGCCAGCAGAAGGGACAGGGGAATTTACGCTGAAGCTTTCTTT
CASRRDRGIYAEAFF
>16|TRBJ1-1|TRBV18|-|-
TGTGCCAGCTCACCACCGGCCAGGGGCTTCAACACTGAAGCTTTCTTT
CASSPPARGFNTEAFF
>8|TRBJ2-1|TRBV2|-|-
TGTGCCAGCAGCTCGCAGTTCTTC
CASSSQFF
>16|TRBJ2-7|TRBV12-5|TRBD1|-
TGTGCTAGTGGTTTCCCCGAGGGACAGGGAGACCGCGAGCAGTACTTC
CASGFPEGQGDREQYF
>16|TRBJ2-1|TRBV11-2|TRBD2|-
TGTGCCAGCATCCTCGGGGCGGGAGGGCCAGGCAATGAGCAGTTCTTC
CASILGAGGPGNEQFF
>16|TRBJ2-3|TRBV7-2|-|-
TGTGCCAGCAGCGCCGCTCCGGGGGTCGTTGGGACAGCGCCGTATTTT
CASSAAPGVVGTAPYF
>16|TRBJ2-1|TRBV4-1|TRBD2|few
TGCGCCAGCAGCACTCCGGGACTAGCGGGAAACAATGAGCAGTTCTTC
CASSTPGLAGNNEQFF
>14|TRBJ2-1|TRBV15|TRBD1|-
TGTGCCACAGACCGGGACAGGGGAGGCAATGAGCAGTTCTTC
CATDRDRGGNEQFF
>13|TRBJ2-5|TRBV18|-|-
TGTGCCAGCACCAAAACAGGGCCAGAGACCCAGTACTTC
CASTKTGPETQYF
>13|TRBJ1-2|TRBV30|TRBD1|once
TGTGCCTGGAGTATGACAGGGTTTGATGGCTACACCTTC
CAWSMTGFDGYTF
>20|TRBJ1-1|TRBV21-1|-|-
TGTGCCAGCAGCAAAATGGAAAAGGGGGCGGAAACATTTATGAACACTGAAGCTTTCTTT
CASSKMEKGAETFMNTEAFF